The clone carrying this T cell receptor (beta chain) appeared a few times. As yet, its antigen is unknown. These data belong to a study of blood T cells in healthy people across ages. A sample-barcoded 5' primer and a J-beta primer mix were used in a second PCR of about 7 to 12 cycles. Via MiXCR, TCRdb re-called the 5' RACE reads, giving one row per CDR3 protein. Of approximately 800,000 distinct CDR3 sequences in the sample, 58% were seen once. Study results and limitations: Strongly correlated with naive T cell percentage was TCR beta diversity.

Sequencing was performed on blood. This TCR was recovered from a man aged 25-40 years in good health.

CDR3 sequence: CSARVLERGDPDTQYF. The CDR3 DNA sequence: TGCAGTGCTAGAGTCCTGGAGCGGGGGGATCCAGATACGCAGTATTTT. J is TRBJ2-3 and V is TRBV20-1, with 9 bases aligning to TRBD2. After removal of 1 base from V and 4 bases from J, the junction contained 9 bases not matched to a gene. In germline, CDR1 is DFQATT, CDR2 SNEGSKA (reference sequence). The CDR3 runs 16 residues.